This is a list of T cell receptor beta chains from one sample in a study of CD8 T cells in ankylosing spondylitis. TCRdb redid the calling of the 5' RACE reads with MiXCR, one entry per CDR3 protein. The sample lists fewer than 350,000 distinct CDR3 sequences, about 9.9% occurring once. The specimen sequenced was blood, either unsorted or a sorted T cell fraction (not recorded which). The origin of the receptors is a female donor with ankylosing spondylitis or in good health (not recorded which). Each CDR3 is given with its conserved first and last residue. The D gene is left open where the match is weak. Only part of the rows carry a size: once, few, many, or a class if the clone is expanded.

v_call: TRBV20-1; d_call: NA; clone_size: many; j_call: TRBJ1-4; cdr3_aa: CSASGTDNEKLFF; cdr3_nt: TGCAGTGCTAGCGGGACGGATAATGAAAAACTGTTTTTT
v_call: TRBV12-3/TRBV12-4; d_call: TRBD1; clone_size: many; j_call: TRBJ2-2; cdr3_aa: CASSIRQGTGELFF; cdr3_nt: TGTGCCAGCAGCATCAGACAGGGCACCGGGGAGCTGTTTTTT
v_call: TRBV5-1; d_call: TRBD2; clone_size: few; j_call: TRBJ2-1; cdr3_aa: CASSSGLNNEQFF; cdr3_nt: TGCGCCAGCAGCTCGGGACTAAACAATGAGCAGTTCTTC
v_call: TRBV28; d_call: NA; clone_size: many; j_call: TRBJ2-5; cdr3_aa: CATIPRGRQETQYF; cdr3_nt: TGTGCCACGATACCCAGGGGAAGGCAAGAGACCCAGTACTTC
v_call: TRBV5-1; d_call: TRBD1; clone_size: many; j_call: TRBJ1-4; cdr3_aa: CASSLDRGGEKLFF; cdr3_nt: TGCGCCAGCAGCTTGGACAGGGGGGGTGAAAAACTGTTTTTT
v_call: TRBV28; d_call: NA; clone_size: few; j_call: TRBJ1-6; cdr3_aa: CASNLGGSPLHF; cdr3_nt: TGTGCCAGCAACTTGGGAGGTTCACCCCTCCACTTT
v_call: TRBV5-1; d_call: NA; clone_size: many; j_call: TRBJ2-2; cdr3_aa: CASSFLGPGELFF; cdr3_nt: TGCGCCAGCAGCTTTTTGGGGCCCGGGGAGCTGTTTTTT
v_call: TRBV14; d_call: TRBD1; clone_size: NA; j_call: TRBJ1-6; cdr3_aa: CASSLMRQGANSPLHF; cdr3_nt: TGTGCCAGCAGCCTCATGCGACAGGGGGCCAATTCACCCCTCCACTTT
v_call: TRBV20-1; d_call: NA; clone_size: NA; j_call: TRBJ1-6; cdr3_aa: CSAREPGRGAPLPF; cdr3_nt: TGCAGTGCTAGAGAACCCGGCCGGGGGGCACCCCTCCCCTTT
v_call: TRBV29-1; d_call: NA; clone_size: many; j_call: TRBJ1-1; cdr3_aa: CSVDAGVNTEAFF; cdr3_nt: TGCAGCGTTGACGCAGGGGTAAACACTGAAGCTTTCTTT
v_call: TRBV5-1; d_call: TRBD1; clone_size: few; j_call: TRBJ1-4; cdr3_aa: CASSLAGQGNEKLFF; cdr3_nt: TGCGCCAGCAGCTTGGCCGGACAGGGTAATGAAAAACTGTTTTTT
v_call: TRBV12-3/TRBV12-4; d_call: TRBD2; clone_size: many; j_call: TRBJ2-1; cdr3_aa: CASSSSGGAYNEQFF; cdr3_nt: TGTGCCAGCAGTTCAAGCGGGGGGGCGTACAATGAGCAGTTCTTC
v_call: TRBV6-5; d_call: TRBD1; clone_size: many; j_call: TRBJ2-2; cdr3_aa: CASIWDREPTGELFF; cdr3_nt: TGTGCCAGCATTTGGGACAGGGAGCCCACCGGGGAGCTGTTTTTT
v_call: TRBV10-2; d_call: TRBD1; clone_size: many; j_call: TRBJ2-4; cdr3_aa: CASREGTARNIQYF; cdr3_nt: TGCGCCAGCAGGGAAGGGACAGCCAGAAACATTCAGTACTTC
v_call: TRBV27; d_call: NA; clone_size: many; j_call: TRBJ2-1; cdr3_aa: CASSPRWTDNEQFF; cdr3_nt: TGTGCCAGCAGTCCAAGGTGGACCGACAATGAGCAGTTCTTC
v_call: TRBV7-2; d_call: TRBD1; clone_size: few; j_call: TRBJ1-1; cdr3_aa: CASSLAGDRNTEAFF; cdr3_nt: TGTGCCAGCAGCTTAGCTGGGGACAGAAACACTGAAGCTTTCTTT
v_call: TRBV25-1; d_call: NA; clone_size: many; j_call: TRBJ2-3; cdr3_aa: CASSSHQRTDTQYF; cdr3_nt: TGTGCCAGCAGCAGCCACCAACGGACAGATACGCAGTATTTT
v_call: TRBV20-1; d_call: TRBD2; clone_size: many; j_call: TRBJ2-7; cdr3_aa: CSASRLAGASYEQYF; cdr3_nt: TGCAGTGCTAGCCGTCTAGCGGGAGCTTCCTACGAGCAGTACTTC
v_call: TRBV5-1; d_call: TRBD2; clone_size: many; j_call: TRBJ2-7; cdr3_aa: CASSHLAGDPYEQYF; cdr3_nt: TGCGCCAGCAGCCACTTAGCGGGGGATCCCTACGAGCAGTACTTC
v_call: TRBV12-3/TRBV12-4; d_call: NA; clone_size: many; j_call: TRBJ2-7; cdr3_aa: CASSPLPPGPYSYEQYF; cdr3_nt: TGTGCCAGCAGCCCACTCCCTCCAGGGCCTTACTCCTACGAGCAGTACTTC
v_call: TRBV28; d_call: NA; clone_size: few; j_call: TRBJ2-4; cdr3_aa: CASSIIQYF; cdr3_nt: TGTGCCAGCAGTATCATTCAGTACTTC
v_call: TRBV12-3/TRBV12-4; d_call: NA; clone_size: many; j_call: TRBJ2-6; cdr3_aa: CASSSRVGANVLTF; cdr3_nt: TGTGCCAGCAGTTCCAGGGTTGGGGCCAACGTCCTGACTTTC
v_call: TRBV5-1; d_call: NA; clone_size: many; j_call: TRBJ1-4; cdr3_aa: CASSLRSTGGEKLFF; cdr3_nt: TGCGCCAGCAGCCTCAGATCGACAGGTGGTGAAAAACTGTTTTTT
v_call: TRBV7-6; d_call: NA; clone_size: many; j_call: TRBJ2-2; cdr3_aa: CASSLVANAGELFF; cdr3_nt: TGTGCCAGCAGCTTAGTAGCGAATGCCGGGGAGCTGTTTTTT
v_call: TRBV12-3/TRBV12-4; d_call: NA; clone_size: many; j_call: TRBJ2-2; cdr3_aa: CASSPPRDIRTGELFF; cdr3_nt: TGTGCCAGCAGTCCTCCCCGGGACATCCGGACCGGGGAGCTGTTTTTT
v_call: TRBV3-1; d_call: TRBD2; clone_size: few; j_call: TRBJ2-3; cdr3_aa: CASTLSGGSTDTQYF; cdr3_nt: TGTGCCAGCACCCTAAGCGGGGGAAGCACAGATACGCAGTATTTT
v_call: TRBV20-1; d_call: TRBD2; clone_size: many; j_call: TRBJ2-7; cdr3_aa: CSARALAGGSLYEQYF; cdr3_nt: TGCAGTGCTCGCGCCCTAGCGGGGGGCTCGCTGTACGAGCAGTACTTC
v_call: TRBV29-1; d_call: NA; clone_size: NA; j_call: TRBJ1-3; cdr3_aa: CSVQKDHSVNTIYF; cdr3_nt: TGCAGCGTCCAAAAGGACCACTCTGTAAACACCATATATTTT
v_call: TRBV10-3; d_call: TRBD1; clone_size: NA; j_call: TRBJ2-5; cdr3_aa: CAISDWTGVETQYF; cdr3_nt: TGTGCCATCAGTGATTGGACAGGGGTGGAGACCCAGTACTTC
v_call: TRBV12-3/TRBV12-4; d_call: NA; clone_size: many; j_call: TRBJ1-3; cdr3_aa: CASSRTRTVSGNTIYF; cdr3_nt: TGTGCCAGCAGTCGTACTCGGACGGTGTCTGGAAACACCATATATTTT
v_call: TRBV7-3; d_call: NA; clone_size: many; j_call: TRBJ1-1; cdr3_aa: CASSRIRPF; cdr3_nt: TGTGCCAGCAGCCGCATCAGGCCCTTT
v_call: TRBV18; d_call: NA; clone_size: many; j_call: TRBJ2-7; cdr3_aa: CASSPNFYEQYF; cdr3_nt: TGTGCCAGCTCACCGAATTTCTACGAGCAGTACTTC
v_call: TRBV20-1; d_call: NA; clone_size: many; j_call: TRBJ2-1; cdr3_aa: CSARDPGGRPQSSYNEQFF; cdr3_nt: TGCAGTGCTAGAGATCCCGGGGGGCGGCCCCAGAGCTCCTACAATGAGCAGTTCTTC
v_call: TRBV11-2; d_call: NA; clone_size: many; j_call: TRBJ1-1; cdr3_aa: CASSLGLAENTEAFF; cdr3_nt: TGTGCCAGCAGCTTAGGGCTGGCAGAGAACACTGAAGCTTTCTTT
v_call: TRBV5-1; d_call: NA; clone_size: NA; j_call: TRBJ1-3; cdr3_aa: CASSLPGGTGNTIYF; cdr3_nt: TGCGCCAGCAGCTTGCCGGGGGGCACTGGAAACACCATATATTTT
v_call: TRBV28; d_call: NA; clone_size: NA; j_call: TRBJ2-7; cdr3_aa: CASAGVGYSYEQYF; cdr3_nt: TGTGCCAGTGCGGGTGTAGGGTATTCCTACGAGCAGTACTTC
v_call: TRBV20-1; d_call: TRBD1; clone_size: NA; j_call: TRBJ1-3; cdr3_aa: CSATKDRGFSSGNTIYF; cdr3_nt: TGCAGTGCTACAAAGGACAGGGGGTTCAGCTCTGGAAACACCATATATTTT
v_call: TRBV7-2; d_call: TRBD2; clone_size: many; j_call: TRBJ2-1; cdr3_aa: CASSPLARPYNEQFF; cdr3_nt: TGTGCCAGCAGCCCACTAGCGAGACCCTACAATGAGCAGTTCTTC